Listed here are 26 T cell receptor beta chains from one sample, sequenced in a study of cytomegalovirus exposure and HLA in healthy donors. The PCR had 60 Vbeta and 13 Jbeta primers. Only in-frame clones appear in the TCRdb table, and some are missing; sequencing was by immunoSEQ multiplex PCR. The table shows around 300,000 clones, with around 65% occurring only once. The sequencing input was PBMCs. The receptors here all came from a female donor in good health and CMV-seronegative.

The chain uses TRBV7-9 and TRBJ1-1; 8 bases line up with TRBD1. Germline values: CDR1 SEHNR, CDR2 FQNEAQ (reference sequence). This CDR3 region has 15 residues. The junction had 7 bases not matched to a gene; V was cut back by 0 bases and J by 7 bases. The CDR3 here is CASSLAAGGSLEAFF. CDR3 DNA: TGTGCCAGCAGCTTAGCCGCAGGGGGCTCTCTTGAAGCTTTCTTT.

The V and J genes are TRBV7-8 and TRBJ2-1, with D unclear. Germline loops: CDR1 SGHVS, CDR2 FQNEAQ. The CDR3 length is 13 residues. Trimming removed 4 bases at V and 6 bases at J, with 10 bases between. CDR3: CASSSTLANEQFF. CDR3 DNA: TGTGCCAGCAGCTCCACCTTGGCCAATGAGCAGTTCTTC.

V usage is TRBV28 and J usage is TRBJ1-2; the D gene is possibly TRBD1 (6 bases). CDR3 length equals 11 residues. V was cut by 5 bases and J by 6 bases, with 7 bases left in between. The germline gives CDR1 MDHEN, CDR2 SYDVKM. For the CDR3, the DNA is TGTGCCAGCAGTCGACAGGATGGCTACACCTTC. Its translation: CASSRQDGYTF.

The chain recombines TRBV19 with TRBJ2-2; D uncertain. Looked up from germline, CDR1 is LNHDA and CDR2 is SQIVND (reference sequence). The CDR3 runs to 15 residues. Trimming shortened V by 5 bases and J by 1 base, and 11 bases separated the two germline ends. As DNA, the CDR3 is TGTGCCAGTAGTTCCACAGAGATGAACACCGGGGAGCTGTTTTTT. Its translation is CASSSTEMNTGELFF.

The chain combines TRBV10-1 with TRBJ2-1; tentative D call: TRBD2 (6 bases). The V end was cut by 4 bases, the J end by 9 bases, with 10 bases between. Germline V gene data show CDR1 as WNHNN and CDR2 as SYGVQD (reference sequence). The CDR3 has 12 amino acids. The CDR3 region is CASSGEDLEQFF. The CDR3 DNA is TGCGCCAGCAGTGGGGAGGACCTTGAGCAGTTCTTC.

V is TRBV5-1 and J is TRBJ2-2, with D hard to call. The length of the CDR3 is 15 residues. Germline lookup yields CDR1 SGHRS and CDR2 YFSETQ. The V end was cut by 4 bases, the J end by 0 bases, with 10 bases between. CDR3 sequence reads: CASSPGPPNTGELFF. DNA of the CDR3: TGCGCCAGCAGCCCGGGTCCTCCGAACACCGGGGAGCTGTTTTTT.

This clone was found a few times. The CDR3 sequence is CASSWTTGRNEQFF. The CDR3 DNA sequence: TGCGCCAGCAGCTGGACGACAGGGCGGAATGAGCAGTTCTTC. The chain is built from TRBV5-1 and TRBJ2-1, with 7 positions matching TRBD1. The CDR3 consists of 14 residues. V shed 3 bases, J shed 7 bases, and the junction held 7 bases outside the gene matches. In germline, CDR1 is SGHRS, CDR2 YFSETQ.

This rearrangement joins TRBV12-5 to TRBJ2-2; TRBD1 matches at 7 bases. Germline values: CDR1 LGHNT, CDR2 FRNRAP. CDR3 size: 15 residues. V trimming: 6 bases; J trimming: 0 bases; junction bases outside the gene matches: 4. Here the CDR3 reads CASGPDRPNTGELFF. The CDR3 coding sequence is TGTGCTAGTGGCCCGGACAGGCCGAACACCGGGGAGCTGTTTTTT.

The V and J genes are TRBV7-9 and TRBJ2-2; D gene unclear. CDR3 length equals 13 residues. Trimming left V 3 bases short and J 4 bases short, with 6 bases between. Germline lookup yields CDR1 SEHNR and CDR2 FQNEAQ (reference sequence). CDR3 sequence: CASSFTSTGELFF. CDR3 in DNA: TGTGCCAGCAGCTTCACAAGCACCGGGGAGCTGTTTTTT.

The CDR3: CASSPWESLMNTEAFF. The CDR3 coding sequence is TGTGCCAGCAGCCCATGGGAGTCTCTAATGAACACTGAAGCTTTCTTT. This chain connects TRBV11-3 to TRBJ1-1; D is unresolved. V lost 5 bases and J 0 bases, leaving 16 bases between the germline ends. The CDR3 is 16 amino acids. Germline CDR1 is SGHNT and CDR2 is YENEEA.

This clone was counted between two and nine times. The chain recombines TRBV6-5 with TRBJ2-7; the D gene is possibly TRBD2 (6 bases). This CDR3 spans 14 amino acids. V gave up 2 bases and J gave up 2 bases, with 10 bases separating them. The germline CDR1 and CDR2 sequences are MNHEY and SVGAGI. The CDR3 DNA is TGTGCCAGCAGTTACGCGGGGATTGCCTACGAGCAGTACTTC. This encodes CASSYAGIAYEQYF.

The CDR3 loop is CASSQGTGRRGYTF. The CDR3 nucleotides are TGTGCCAGCAGTCAAGGGACAGGGCGGCGGGGCTACACCTTC. This chain uses TRBV28 with TRBJ1-2; 9 nucleotides line up with TRBD1. V shed 5 bases, J shed 8 bases, and the junction held 9 bases outside the gene matches. The CDR3 sequence is 14 residues long. Germline values: CDR1 MDHEN, CDR2 SYDVKM.

The chain has TRBV19 and TRBJ1-1; TRBD1 aligns across 11 bases. Germline CDR1 LNHDA, CDR2 SQIVND (reference sequence). The CDR3 contains 16 residues. V shed 7 bases, J shed 10 bases, and the junction held 17 bases outside the gene matches. The CDR3 DNA follows: TGTGCCAGTATGCAGAGCTCGGACAGGGGGCTGGGGAGAGCTTTCTTT. As protein: CASMQSSDRGLGRAFF.

The chain joins TRBV7-2 to TRBJ1-2; no reliable D call. Germline lookup yields CDR1 SGHTA and CDR2 FQGNSA. This CDR3 spans 13 amino acids. Deletions cut 1 base from V and 3 bases from J, with 6 bases between. CDR3 sequence: CASSLVADYGYTF. CDR3 nucleotides: TGTGCCAGCAGCTTAGTCGCGGACTATGGCTACACCTTC.

This clone appeared once. The rearrangement uses TRBV27 and TRBJ2-1; 10 bases line up with TRBD2. Germline V gives CDR1 MNHEY, CDR2 SMNVEV (reference sequence). This CDR3 has 16 residues. V shed 1 base, J shed 8 bases, and the junction held 8 bases outside the gene matches. The CDR3 nucleotides read TGTGCCAGCAGTTTATTTGTTTCTAGCGGGAGCGATGAGCAGTTCTTC. It encodes CASSLFVSSGSDEQFF.

This clone was picked up a small number of times. J is TRBJ1-4 and V is TRBV7-9, with 8 bases lining up with TRBD1. The V and J ends lost 5 bases and 6 bases, in that order; junction bases with no gene match: 14. CDR1 and CDR2 (germline): SEHNR, FQNEAQ (reference sequence). The CDR3 runs 17 residues. This CDR3 reads CASSTRTGNRRDEKLFF. The CDR3 DNA is TGTGCCAGCAGCACCCGGACAGGGAATCGGAGGGATGAAAAACTGTTTTTT.

This clone showed up just a few times. The chain uses TRBV7-9 and TRBJ1-1, with no clear D. The CDR3 consists of 15 residues. The V gene lost 4 bases and the J gene lost 10 bases, with 22 bases spanning the gap. Germline CDR1 is SEHNR and CDR2 is FQNEAQ (reference sequence). As DNA, the CDR3 is TGTGCCAGCAGCTCAGTCGCGGGGAATTCTGCGTTAGCTTTCTTT. It codes for CASSSVAGNSALAFF.

This clone was counted only a few times. The J gene is TRBJ2-1, the V gene TRBV28, with D possibly being TRBD1 (6 bases). The germline gives CDR1 MDHEN, CDR2 SYDVKM. The CDR3 runs to 16 residues. V was pared by 7 bases and J by 4 bases, with 20 bases between. The DNA of the CDR3 is TGTGCCAGCAAGAGTGAAGGGCCCCAGGGGTACAATGAGCAGTTCTTC. Translating it yields CASKSEGPQGYNEQFF.

About this clone: The junction departs from the called germline gene at one end, perhaps through a read error. The chain uses TRBV7-9 and TRBJ1-2; D not certain. CDR1 is SEHNR and CDR2 is FQNEAQ in the germline V gene (reference sequence). CDR3 size: 14 residues. CDR3 in DNA: TGTTCCAGCAGCTCACCGGGAAATAACTATGGCTACACCTTC. This encodes CSSSSPGNNYGYTF.

This clone was seen just once. The CDR3: CASSLADPPDTQYF. The CDR3 DNA follows: TGTGCCAGCAGCCTAGCGGATCCTCCAGATACGCAGTATTTT. The V and J genes are TRBV2 and TRBJ2-3; 7 bases line up with TRBD2. Trimming took 6 bases from V and 4 from J; bases not matched to a gene: 7. There are 14 residues in the CDR3. The germline CDR1 and CDR2 sequences are SNHLY and FYNNEI.

This clone came up once. The chain is built from TRBV5-1 and TRBJ1-4, with D possibly being TRBD1 (5 bases). CDR1 is SGHRS and CDR2 is YFSETQ in the germline V gene. The CDR3 has 16 amino acids. Between the trimmed V and J ends, which lost 4 bases and 7 bases, there was a span of 20 bases. CDR3 coding DNA: TGCGCCAGCAGCCCCTACGGGGAGGGGAAGCGTGAAAAACTGTTTTTT. Protein: CASSPYGEGKREKLFF.

The chain uses TRBV29-1 and TRBJ2-7, with 9 bases lining up with TRBD1. The CDR3 loop spans 13 amino acids. V gave up 4 bases and J gave up 6 bases; unmatched junction bases: 7. The V gene's germline CDR1 is SQVTM and CDR2 ANQGSEA. CDR3: CSVGRDRVVEQYF. CDR3 DNA sequence: TGCAGCGTTGGCCGGGACAGGGTAGTCGAGCAGTACTTC.

This sequence joins TRBV6-1 and TRBJ2-1, with D possibly TRBD2 on 6 matching bases. V gave up 2 bases and J gave up 7 bases, with 15 bases separating them. This CDR3 has 15 residues. Germline CDR1 MNHNS, CDR2 SASEGT. The CDR3 sequence: CASSEPGDRLNEQFF. In DNA form, the CDR3 reads TGTGCCAGCAGTGAACCGGGGGATCGACTAAATGAGCAGTTCTTC.

The chain is built from TRBV7-9 and TRBJ2-3; 12 bases align to TRBD2. Trimming at V came to 5 bases and at J to 10 bases, leaving 10 bases not matched to a gene. There are 15 residues in the CDR3. The germline V gene has CDR1 SEHNR and CDR2 FQNEAQ (reference sequence). This chain's CDR3 is CASSGLAGTPPAQYF. Here the CDR3 DNA reads TGTGCCAGCAGCGGACTAGCGGGAACCCCCCCCGCGCAGTATTTT.

V usage is TRBV7-9 and J usage is TRBJ2-1; 12 bases fit TRBD2. CDR3 size: 14 residues. J gave up 12 bases and V 1 base, and 4 bases lay outside the gene matches. Germline loops: CDR1 SEHNR, CDR2 FQNEAQ (reference sequence). As DNA, the CDR3 is TGTGCCAGCAGCTTAGAACTAGCGGGAGGAAGGCAGTTCTTC. Protein product: CASSLELAGGRQFF.

The genes are TRBV11-3 and TRBJ2-3, with 7 bases matching TRBD2. V shed 1 base and J 2 bases; nucleotides not matched to a gene: 9. The CDR3 consists of 17 residues. The germline V gene has CDR1 SGHNT and CDR2 YENEEA. CDR3 in amino acids: CASSLVGSGTSTDTQYF. CDR3 in DNA: TGTGCCAGCAGCTTAGTCGGGAGCGGGACCTCCACAGATACGCAGTATTTT. Together with reference TRBV11-3 and TRBJ2-3, the CDR3 gives the full variable domain: EAGVVQSPRYKIIEKKQPVAFWCNPISGHNTLYWYLQNLGQGPELLIRYENEEAVDDSQLPKDRFSAERLKGVDSTLKIQPAELGDSAVYLCASSLVGSGTSTDTQYFGPGTRLTVL.